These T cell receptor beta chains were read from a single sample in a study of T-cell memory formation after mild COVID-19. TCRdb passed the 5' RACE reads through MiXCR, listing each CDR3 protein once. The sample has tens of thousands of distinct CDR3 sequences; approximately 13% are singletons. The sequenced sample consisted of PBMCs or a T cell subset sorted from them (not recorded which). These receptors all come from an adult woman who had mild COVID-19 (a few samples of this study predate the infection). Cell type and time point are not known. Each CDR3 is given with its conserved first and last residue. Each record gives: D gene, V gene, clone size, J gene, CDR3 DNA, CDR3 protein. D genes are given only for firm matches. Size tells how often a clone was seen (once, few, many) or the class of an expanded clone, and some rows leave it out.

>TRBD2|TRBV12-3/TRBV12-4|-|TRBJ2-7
TGTGCCAGCAGTTGGACTAGCGGAAACCCTTACGAGCAGTACTTC
CASSWTSGNPYEQYF
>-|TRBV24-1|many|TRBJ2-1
TGTGCCACCAGTGAGACCGAGGGGGCAACAAGCGGGAGATACTACAATGAGCAGTTCTTC
CATSETEGATSGRYYNEQFF
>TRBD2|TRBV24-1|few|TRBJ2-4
TGTGCCACCAGTGATTGGTGGGGACTAGCGGTTATAGCCAAAAACATTCAGTACTTC
CATSDWWGLAVIAKNIQYF
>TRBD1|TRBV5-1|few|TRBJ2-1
TGCGCCAGCAGCTTTTTAGCAGGACAGGAAAAATCCAATGAGCAGTTCTTC
CASSFLAGQEKSNEQFF
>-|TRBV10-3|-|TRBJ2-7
TGTGCCACGGGACGTGCGGGGCCTTCCTACGAGCAGTACTTC
CATGRAGPSYEQYF
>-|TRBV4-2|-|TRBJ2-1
TGTGCCAGCAGCCAAGATCTCGGTTTCTCCTACAATGAGCAGTTCTTC
CASSQDLGFSYNEQFF
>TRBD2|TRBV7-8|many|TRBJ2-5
TGTGCCAGCAGCCAGACTAGCTTTGAGACCCAGTACTTC
CASSQTSFETQYF
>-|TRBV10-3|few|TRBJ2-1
TGTGCCATCAGTGATGGTCAGTACAATGAGCAGTTCTTC
CAISDGQYNEQFF
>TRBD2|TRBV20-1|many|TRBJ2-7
TGCAGTGCTAGAGAGACTAGCAGATCCTACGAGCAGTACTTC
CSARETSRSYEQYF
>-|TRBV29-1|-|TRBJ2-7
TGCAGCGTTGGGCGCCCCGGACAGCCCTACCACGAGCAGTACTTC
CSVGRPGQPYHEQYF
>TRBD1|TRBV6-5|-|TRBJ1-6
TGTGCCAGCAGTTACGGACAGGGGTCAACCCCCCTCCACTTT
CASSYGQGSTPLHF
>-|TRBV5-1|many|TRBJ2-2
TGCGCCAGCAGCTTTCCCCCTAGTTCGAACACCGGGGAGCTGTTTTTT
CASSFPPSSNTGELFF
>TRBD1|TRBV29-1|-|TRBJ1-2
TGCAGCGTTGTCCGGGGACAGGGGGCTCGAGGCTACACCTTC
CSVVRGQGARGYTF
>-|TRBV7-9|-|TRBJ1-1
TGTGCCAGCAGCTTAGCGCAGGGCAGCTCGAACACTGAAGCTTTCTTT
CASSLAQGSSNTEAFF
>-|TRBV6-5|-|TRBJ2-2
TGTGCCAGCAGGGCGAACACCGGGGAGCTGTTTTTT
CASRANTGELFF
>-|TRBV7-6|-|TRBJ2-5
TGTGCCAGCAGCCCTCGCTGGCAGGGGGAGCGGGGTATACAAGAGACCCAGTACTTC
CASSPRWQGERGIQETQYF
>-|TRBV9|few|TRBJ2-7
TGTGCCAGCAGCGCAGGAGACACGATCTACGAGCAGTACTTC
CASSAGDTIYEQYF
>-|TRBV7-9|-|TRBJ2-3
TGTGCCAGCAGCCAAGGGGTAGTGACAGATACGCAGTATTTT
CASSQGVVTDTQYF
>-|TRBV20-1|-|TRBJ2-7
TGCAGTGCTAGTGCGGGTGACGAGCAGTACTTC
CSASAGDEQYF
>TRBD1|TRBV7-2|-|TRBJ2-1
TGTGCCAGCAGCTTCCCGGGACAGGGGTCGTTAAGGAATGAGCAGTTCTTC
CASSFPGQGSLRNEQFF
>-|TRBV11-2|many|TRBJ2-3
TGTGCCAGCAGCTTAGGTGGAGATACGCAGTATTTT
CASSLGGDTQYF
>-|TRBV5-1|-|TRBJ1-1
TGCGCCAGCAGCCCGGACCTACAAGGGAACACTGAAGCTTTCTTT
CASSPDLQGNTEAFF